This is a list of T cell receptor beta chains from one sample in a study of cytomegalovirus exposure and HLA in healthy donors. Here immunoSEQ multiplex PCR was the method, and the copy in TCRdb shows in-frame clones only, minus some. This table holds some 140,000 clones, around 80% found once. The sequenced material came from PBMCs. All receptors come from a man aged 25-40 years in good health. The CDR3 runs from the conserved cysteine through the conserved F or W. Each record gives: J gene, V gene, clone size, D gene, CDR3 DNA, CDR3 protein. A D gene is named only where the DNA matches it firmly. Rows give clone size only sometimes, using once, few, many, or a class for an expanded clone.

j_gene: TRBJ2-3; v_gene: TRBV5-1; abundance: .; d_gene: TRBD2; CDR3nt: TGCGCCAGCAGCCGTGGGACTAGCGGATTCACAGATACGCAGTATTTT; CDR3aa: CASSRGTSGFTDTQYF
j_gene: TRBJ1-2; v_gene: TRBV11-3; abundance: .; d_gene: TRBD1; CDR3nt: TGTGCCAGCAGCCTGGGACAGAGTAACTATGGCTACACCTTC; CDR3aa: CASSLGQSNYGYTF
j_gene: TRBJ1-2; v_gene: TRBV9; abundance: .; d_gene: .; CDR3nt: TGTGCCAGCAGCGTAGGGCACATGGACTATGGCTACACCTTC; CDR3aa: CASSVGHMDYGYTF
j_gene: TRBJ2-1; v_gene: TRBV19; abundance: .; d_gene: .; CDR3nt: TGTGCCAGTAGTATCGGCGGAGACAATGAGCAGTTCTTC; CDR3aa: CASSIGGDNEQFF
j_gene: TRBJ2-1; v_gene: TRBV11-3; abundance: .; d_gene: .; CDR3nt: TGTGCCAGCAGCTTAGATCAGGGGGGGACTAGCTCCTACAATGAGCAGTTCTTC; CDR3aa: CASSLDQGGTSSYNEQFF
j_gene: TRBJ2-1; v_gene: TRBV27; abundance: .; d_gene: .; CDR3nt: TGTGCCAGCGGACCGCTAGCCGTTGAGCAGTTCTTC; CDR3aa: CASGPLAVEQFF
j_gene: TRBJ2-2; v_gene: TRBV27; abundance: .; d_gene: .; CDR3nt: TGTGCCAGCAGTTTCACATACGCGAACACCGGGGAGCTGTTTTTT; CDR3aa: CASSFTYANTGELFF
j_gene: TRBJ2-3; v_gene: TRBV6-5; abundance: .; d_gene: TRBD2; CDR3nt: TGTGCCAGCACAACTAGCGGGTCCCGCACAGATACGCAGTATTTT; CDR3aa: CASTTSGSRTDTQYF
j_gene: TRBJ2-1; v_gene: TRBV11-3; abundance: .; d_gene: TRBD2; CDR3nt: TGTGCCAGCAGCGGCAAATCCGGGACTAGCGGGAGAAACAATGAGCAGTTCTTC; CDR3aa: CASSGKSGTSGRNNEQFF
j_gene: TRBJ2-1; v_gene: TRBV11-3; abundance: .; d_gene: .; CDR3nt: TGTGCCAGCAGCTTAAGGAGGCAGGCCTACAATGAGCAGTTCTTC; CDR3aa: CASSLRRQAYNEQFF
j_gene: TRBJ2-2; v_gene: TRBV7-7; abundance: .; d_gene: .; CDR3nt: TGTGCTAGCAGCCTCTCGATGAGGGAAAAGGGCACCGGGGAGCTGTTTTTT; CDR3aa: CASSLSMREKGTGELFF
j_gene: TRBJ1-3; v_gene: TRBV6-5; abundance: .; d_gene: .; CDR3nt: TGTGCCAGCAGTTACTCGTCCCGTCCGGGAAACACCATATATTTT; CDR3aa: CASSYSSRPGNTIYF
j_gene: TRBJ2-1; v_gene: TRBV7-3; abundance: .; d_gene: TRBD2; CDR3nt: TGTGCCAGCAGCCCCACGGGGACTAGCGGATACAATGAGCAGTTCTTC; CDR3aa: CASSPTGTSGYNEQFF
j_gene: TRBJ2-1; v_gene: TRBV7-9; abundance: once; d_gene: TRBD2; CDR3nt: TGTGCCAGCAGCCCCACTAGCGGGATGTCCTACAATGAGCAGTTCTTC; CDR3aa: CASSPTSGMSYNEQFF
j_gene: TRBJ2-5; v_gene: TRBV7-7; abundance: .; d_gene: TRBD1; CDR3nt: TGTGCTAGCAGCTTAGTAGGGGGCTGGGAAGAGACCCAGTACTTC; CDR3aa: CASSLVGGWEETQYF
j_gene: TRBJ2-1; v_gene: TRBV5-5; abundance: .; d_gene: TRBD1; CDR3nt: TGTGCCAGCAGCGGACAGGGGGCTCGCAATGAGCAGTTCTTC; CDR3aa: CASSGQGARNEQFF
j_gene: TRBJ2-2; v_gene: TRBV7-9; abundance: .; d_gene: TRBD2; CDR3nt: TGTGCCAGCAGCTTCACTAGCGGGAAGGGCGGGGAGCTGTTTTTT; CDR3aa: CASSFTSGKGGELFF
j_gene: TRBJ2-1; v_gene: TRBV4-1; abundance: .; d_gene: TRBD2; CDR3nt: TGCGCCAGCAGCCAAGTTCTAGCGGTATACAATGAGCAGTTCTTC; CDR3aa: CASSQVLAVYNEQFF
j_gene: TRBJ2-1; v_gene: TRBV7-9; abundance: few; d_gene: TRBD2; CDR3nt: TGTTCCAGCAGCCGGGGACTAGCGGGAGGGAATGAGCAGTTCTTC; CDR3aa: CSSSRGLAGGNEQFF
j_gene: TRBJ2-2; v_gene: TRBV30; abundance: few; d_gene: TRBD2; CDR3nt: TGTGCCTGGACCTCACTGGCTAGCGGGGACACCGGGGAGCTGTTTTTT; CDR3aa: CAWTSLASGDTGELFF
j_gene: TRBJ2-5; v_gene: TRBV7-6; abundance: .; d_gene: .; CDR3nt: TGTGCCAGCAGCACTGCCCAAGAGACCCAGTACTTC; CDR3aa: CASSTAQETQYF
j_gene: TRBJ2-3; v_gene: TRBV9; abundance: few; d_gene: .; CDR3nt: TGTGCCAGCAGCATCCTCGGAGGGGCGGTAGGGGCAGATACGCAGTATTTT; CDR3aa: CASSILGGAVGADTQYF
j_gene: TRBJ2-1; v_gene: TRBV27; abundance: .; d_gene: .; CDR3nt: TGTGCCAGCAGTTTCTCACAAATCAATGAGCAGTTCTTC; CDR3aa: CASSFSQINEQFF
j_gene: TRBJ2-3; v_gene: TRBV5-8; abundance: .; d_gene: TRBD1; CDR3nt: TGTGCCAGCAGCGGGACAGGGGGAACCACAGATACGCAGTATTTT; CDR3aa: CASSGTGGTTDTQYF
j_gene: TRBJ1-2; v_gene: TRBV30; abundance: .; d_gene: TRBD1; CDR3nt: TGTGCCTGGAGTCGGGACAGGCCCTATGGCTACACCTTC; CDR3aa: CAWSRDRPYGYTF
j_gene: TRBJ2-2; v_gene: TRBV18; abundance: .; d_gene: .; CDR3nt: TGTGCCAGCTCACCACGGGAGGCCAACACCGGGGAGCTGTTTTTT; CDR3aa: CASSPREANTGELFF
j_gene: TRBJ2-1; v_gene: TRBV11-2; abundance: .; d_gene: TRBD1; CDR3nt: TGTGCCAGCAGCATACCCGGGACAGGGTTTGAGCAGTTCTTC; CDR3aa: CASSIPGTGFEQFF
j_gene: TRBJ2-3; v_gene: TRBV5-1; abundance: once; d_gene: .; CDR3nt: TGCGCCAGCAGCCTAACAGACACCCTTAGCACAGATACGCAGTATTTT; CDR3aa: CASSLTDTLSTDTQYF
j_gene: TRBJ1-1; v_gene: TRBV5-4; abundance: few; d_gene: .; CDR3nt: TGTGCCAGCCCGGGGGCCGGGGGGGCTGAAGCTTTCTTT; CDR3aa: CASPGAGGAEAFF
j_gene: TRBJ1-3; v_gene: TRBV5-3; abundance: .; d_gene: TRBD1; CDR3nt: TGTGCCAGAAGTGGACCTGGGACAGCACCTGGAAACACCATATATTTT; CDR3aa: CARSGPGTAPGNTIYF
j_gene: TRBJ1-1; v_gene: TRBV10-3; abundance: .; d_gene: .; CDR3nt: TGTGCCATCACTCAAACAGGGTACAACACTGAAGCTTTCTTT; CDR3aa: CAITQTGYNTEAFF
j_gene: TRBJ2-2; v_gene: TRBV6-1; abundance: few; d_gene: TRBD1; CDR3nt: TGTGCCGGACGACCCGGGACAGCGAACACCGGGGAGCTGTTTTTT; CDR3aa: CAGRPGTANTGELFF
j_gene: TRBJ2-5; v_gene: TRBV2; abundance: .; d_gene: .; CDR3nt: TGTGCCAGCAGTGTCAGGGATGGAGAGACCCAGTACTTC; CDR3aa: CASSVRDGETQYF
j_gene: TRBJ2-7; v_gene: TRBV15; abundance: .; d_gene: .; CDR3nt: TGTGCCACCAGCAGGGGGAGGTCCTCCTACGAGCAGTACTTC; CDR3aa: CATSRGRSSYEQYF
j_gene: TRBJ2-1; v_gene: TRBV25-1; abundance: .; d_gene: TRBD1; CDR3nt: TGTGCCAGCAGTGAACGTACCCGGCGGGACAGGGCGGATGAGCAGTTCTTC; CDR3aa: CASSERTRRDRADEQFF
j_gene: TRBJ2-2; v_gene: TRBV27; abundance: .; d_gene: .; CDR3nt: TGTGCCAGCAGTCCCCTGAACACCGGGGAGCTGTTTTTT; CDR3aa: CASSPLNTGELFF
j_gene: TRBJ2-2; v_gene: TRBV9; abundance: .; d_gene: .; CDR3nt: TGTGCCAGCAGCCTGATGGAGGGCGGGGAGCTGTTTTTT; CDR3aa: CASSLMEGGELFF
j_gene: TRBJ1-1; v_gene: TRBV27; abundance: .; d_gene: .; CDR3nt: TGTGCCAGCAACGCGGGCGTCGGACTCATGAACACTGAAGCTTTCTTT; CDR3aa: CASNAGVGLMNTEAFF
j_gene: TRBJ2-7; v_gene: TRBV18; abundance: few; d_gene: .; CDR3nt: TGTGCCAGCTCACCACTAAGGGACACCTCCTACGAGCAGTACTTC; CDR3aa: CASSPLRDTSYEQYF
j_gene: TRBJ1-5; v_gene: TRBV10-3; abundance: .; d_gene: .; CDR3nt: TGTGCCATCAGCGGACAGCCCGGCGGGCCCCAGCATTTT; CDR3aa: CAISGQPGGPQHF
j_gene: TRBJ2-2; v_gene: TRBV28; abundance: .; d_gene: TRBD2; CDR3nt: TGTGCCAGCAGTACGGCGGGAGGGCCTTCCGGGGAGCTGTTTTTT; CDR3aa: CASSTAGGPSGELFF
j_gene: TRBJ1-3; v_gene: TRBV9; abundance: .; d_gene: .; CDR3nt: TGTGCCAGCAGCGTAGCATGGGACACGACGGGCGCCATATATTTT; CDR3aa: CASSVAWDTTGAIYF
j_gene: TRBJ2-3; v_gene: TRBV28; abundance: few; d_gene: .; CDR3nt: TGTGCCAGCAGTTGGGAGGCCCACACAGATACGCAGTATTTT; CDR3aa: CASSWEAHTDTQYF
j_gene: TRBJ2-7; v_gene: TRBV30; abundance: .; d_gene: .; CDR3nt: TGTGCCTGGAGTGCTAGAGGCGAGCAGTACTTC; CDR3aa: CAWSARGEQYF
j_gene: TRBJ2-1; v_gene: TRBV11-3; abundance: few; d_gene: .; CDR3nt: TGTGCCAGCAGCTTGGAGAACAATGAGCAGTTCTTC; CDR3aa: CASSLENNEQFF
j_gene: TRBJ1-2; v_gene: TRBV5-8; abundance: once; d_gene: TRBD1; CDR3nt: TGTGCCAGCAGCTCCCGGGGGACAGGGGGTCGGAATGGCTACACCTTC; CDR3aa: CASSSRGTGGRNGYTF
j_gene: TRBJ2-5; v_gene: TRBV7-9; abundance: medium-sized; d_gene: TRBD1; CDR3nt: TGTGCCAGCAGCCCTTCCTGGGACAGGGCATGGTACCAAGAGACCCAGTACTTC; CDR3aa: CASSPSWDRAWYQETQYF
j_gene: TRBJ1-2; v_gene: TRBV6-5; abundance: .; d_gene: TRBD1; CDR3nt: TGTGCCAGCAGGAACGACAGGGGCCTGGGCTATGGCTACACCTTC; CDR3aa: CASRNDRGLGYGYTF
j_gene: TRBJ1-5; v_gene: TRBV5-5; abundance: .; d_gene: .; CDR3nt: TGTGCCAGCAGCTTAAACACAGGGTATCAGCCCCAGCATTTT; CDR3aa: CASSLNTGYQPQHF
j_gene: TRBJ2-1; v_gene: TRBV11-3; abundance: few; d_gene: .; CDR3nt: TGTGCCAGCAGCTTAGGTCGCAGTTCCTACAATGAGCAGTTCTTC; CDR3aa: CASSLGRSSYNEQFF
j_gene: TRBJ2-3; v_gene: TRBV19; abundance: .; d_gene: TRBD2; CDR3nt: TGTGCCAGTAGTATAAGGGGGTACGGGACTAGCGGGACCGTAAGCACAGATACGCAGTATTTT; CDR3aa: CASSIRGYGTSGTVSTDTQYF
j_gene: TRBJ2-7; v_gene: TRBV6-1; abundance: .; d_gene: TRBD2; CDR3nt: TGTGCCAGCAGTGAAGTGGTGGGACTAGCGGGAGTCTGGGAGTACTTC; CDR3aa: CASSEVVGLAGVWEYF
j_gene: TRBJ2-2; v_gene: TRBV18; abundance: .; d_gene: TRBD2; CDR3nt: TGTGCCAGCTCACCGCCGGGACTAGCGGGAGGGCGGAACACCGGGGAGCTGTTTTTT; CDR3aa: CASSPPGLAGGRNTGELFF
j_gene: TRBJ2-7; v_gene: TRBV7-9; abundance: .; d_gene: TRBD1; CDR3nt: TGTTCCAGCAGCTCCGGTTGGACAGGGGGGGACTTC; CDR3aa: CSSSSGWTGGDF
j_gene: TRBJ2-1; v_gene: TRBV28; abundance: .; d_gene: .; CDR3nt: TGTGCCAGCAGTTCCCCCTTAGGAGGCGGAAACAATGAGCAGTTCTTC; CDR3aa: CASSSPLGGGNNEQFF
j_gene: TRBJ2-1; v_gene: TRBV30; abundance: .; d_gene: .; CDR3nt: TGTGCCTGGAGTGGATCGGGACTGCAATCCTACAATGAGCAGTTCTTC; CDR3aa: CAWSGSGLQSYNEQFF
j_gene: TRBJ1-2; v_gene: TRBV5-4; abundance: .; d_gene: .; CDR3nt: TGTGCCAGCAGCTTGGCCGGGGTTGGCGGAATCTATGGCTACACCTTC; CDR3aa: CASSLAGVGGIYGYTF
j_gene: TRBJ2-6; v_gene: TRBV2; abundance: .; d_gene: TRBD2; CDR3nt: TGTGCCAGCAGTGAATGGCTAGCGGGGGTGGGTGGGGCCAACGTCCTGACTTTC; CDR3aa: CASSEWLAGVGGANVLTF
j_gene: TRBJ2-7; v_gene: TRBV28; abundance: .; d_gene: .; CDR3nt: TGTGCCACCACCTCCTTTCAGGGCTCCTACGAGCAGTACTTC; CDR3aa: CATTSFQGSYEQYF